This is a list of T cell receptor beta chains from one sample in a study of blood T cell repertoires in COVID-19. The assay was immunoSEQ multiplex PCR, and TCRdb's table has in-frame clones only and misses some. The table lists some 200,000 clones, about 83% of them singletons. The sample taken for sequencing was peripheral blood. These receptors were collected from a man aged 18 to 30 with active or convalescent COVID-19. CDR3s include the opening cysteine and the closing phenylalanine or tryptophan. A D gene is named only where the DNA matches it firmly. Rows give clone size only sometimes, using once, few, many, or a class for an expanded clone.

clone_size j_call v_call d_call cdr3_aa cdr3_nt
- TRBJ2-1 TRBV6-4 TRBD2 CASSVAGGHNEQFF TGTGCCAGCAGTGTAGCGGGAGGGCACAATGAGCAGTTCTTC
- TRBJ1-6 TRBV2 - CASSSVSYNSPLHF TGTGCCAGCAGTTCGGTCTCCTATAATTCACCCCTCCACTTT
- TRBJ1-1 TRBV6-5 - CASSSGQSPEAFF TGTGCCAGCAGCTCCGGACAGAGTCCTGAAGCTTTCTTT
- TRBJ1-1 TRBV2 TRBD1 CASSEPRSLTGGVAFF TGTGCCAGCAGTGAACCCCGCTCCCTGACAGGGGGAGTAGCTTTCTTT
- TRBJ2-7 TRBV6-2/TRBV6-3 - CASSIQNYEQYF TGTGCCAGCAGTATCCAAAACTACGAGCAGTACTTC
few TRBJ1-2 TRBV28 TRBD1 CASSLSDRVGYTF TGTGCCAGCAGTTTATCCGACAGGGTCGGCTACACCTTC
- TRBJ2-2 TRBV9 - CASSVAGANTGELFF TGTGCCAGCAGCGTAGCTGGAGCGAACACCGGGGAGCTGTTTTTT
- TRBJ1-6 TRBV4-2 TRBD1 CASRHRTGADSPLHF TGTGCCAGCAGACACCGGACAGGGGCCGATTCACCCCTCCACTTT
- TRBJ1-6 TRBV28 - CASSLQGGNSPLHF TGTGCCAGCAGCTTACAGGGAGGCAATTCACCCCTCCACTTT
- TRBJ1-1 TRBV29-1 - CSTLGGLLDSEAFF TGCAGCACCCTGGGGGGACTTCTAGATTCTGAAGCTTTCTTT
- TRBJ2-1 TRBV3-1/TRBV3-2 TRBD2 CASSPLTGGGHYNEQFF TGTGCCAGCAGCCCTCTCACAGGCGGGGGGCACTACAATGAGCAGTTCTTC
- TRBJ1-1 TRBV10-2 - CASINLGAEAFF TGCGCCAGCATCAATCTGGGCGCTGAAGCTTTCTTT
- TRBJ2-2 TRBV10-3 - CAISESAGELFF TGTGCCATCAGTGAATCCGCCGGGGAGCTGTTTTTT
- TRBJ1-5 TRBV7-2 TRBD1 CASANDRGNQPQHF TGTGCCAGCGCTAACGACAGGGGCAATCAGCCCCAGCATTTT
few TRBJ2-2 TRBV7-9 TRBD1 CASSSQGDTGELFF TGTGCCAGCAGCTCACAGGGGGACACCGGGGAGCTGTTTTTT
- TRBJ2-7 TRBV30 TRBD1 CAWSSFAGTGSYEQYF TGTGCCTGGAGTTCCTTCGCCGGGACAGGGTCCTACGAGCAGTACTTC